This T cell receptor (beta chain) derives from a study of blood T cell repertoires in COVID-19. Overall study context: T cells, B-cell-depleted T cells, or PBMCs provided the cDNA or gDNA that served as material.

While infection was still active, Seattle patients were enrolled and then followed longitudinally. How the authors handled the data: The assay estimated nucleated cells by amplifying reference gene primers. Generated by immunoSEQ multiplex PCR, the TCRdb table keeps only in-frame clones and is missing some. That table is the source of V, J and clone size, and D and trimming were worked out from the DNA. Here the sample spans 150,000 to 200,000 clones, 80% to 90% being singletons. In germline, CDR1 is MNHEY, CDR2 SVGAGI. V dropped 4 bases and J dropped 5; count of bases not matched to a gene: 3. CDR3 size: 14 residues.

Specimen: peripheral blood. V gene TRBV6-5 combines with J gene TRBJ2-1; 9 bases fit TRBD2. The receptor comes from a woman aged 70-85 years with COVID-19, enrolled during active disease. The CDR3 DNA is TGTGCCAGCAGTTTTGCTAGCGGGAACAATGAGCAGTTCTTC. It specifies CASSFASGNNEQFF.